This T cell receptor beta chain was sequenced in a study of response to subunit inactivated influenza vaccine (dated by TCRdb to the late 2010s). A note on the overall study: Deep quantitative T cell receptor repertoire profiling was used in the study to track responses to a trivalent subunit inactivated influenza vaccine.

What the authors observed across the whole study: According to the authors, only a limited number of new T cells may be recruited by each seasonal influenza vaccination.

Including the terminal cysteine and phenylalanine, the CDR3 comprises 14 residues. Of the read, only the CDR3 DNA is kept; its 42 bases are in frame from base 1. CDR1 and CDR2 are read off the germline V gene as KGHSH and LQKENI. V loses 5 bases of germline sequence and J loses 7 bases, and the interval between the two ends is 15 bases. This clonotype was seen a few times. The target of this receptor is not known. It has no much larger one-base neighbor in the sample; base qualities were not kept. Library construction relied on RT-PCR. Sequencing used an Illumina HiSeq 2500. The raw public reads went through TCRdb reprocessing: fastp at Q25, MiXCR clone calling, in-frame beta chains kept. Each CDR3 protein appears once, grouped with its most common genes and DNA. Recorded for this sample are some 500,000 distinct CDR3 sequences; about 15% of them occurred a single time. The ten largest clones take up 3% of the sample.

The receptor's source is a man aged 50-75 years who received an inactivated influenza vaccine. Donor details come from another sample of the same person, matched by shared clones. Sample: CD4+ T cells sorted from PBMCs, taken 23 months after vaccination. The rearranged chain carries TRBV18 and TRBJ2-1; D gene: possibly TRBD1, on 6 matching bases. The bases are TGTGCCAGCTCAAAAACAGGGTTTTCGAATGAGCAGTTCTTC. It translates as CASSKTGFSNEQFF. With the portions outside the CDR3 filled from the reference TRBV18 and TRBJ2-1 genes, the complete variable region becomes NAGVMQNPRHLVRRRGQEARLRCSPMKGHSHVYWYRQLPEEGLKFMVYLQKENIIDESGMPKERFSAEFPKEGPSILRIQQVVRGDSAAYFCASSKTGFSNEQFFGPGTRLTVL.